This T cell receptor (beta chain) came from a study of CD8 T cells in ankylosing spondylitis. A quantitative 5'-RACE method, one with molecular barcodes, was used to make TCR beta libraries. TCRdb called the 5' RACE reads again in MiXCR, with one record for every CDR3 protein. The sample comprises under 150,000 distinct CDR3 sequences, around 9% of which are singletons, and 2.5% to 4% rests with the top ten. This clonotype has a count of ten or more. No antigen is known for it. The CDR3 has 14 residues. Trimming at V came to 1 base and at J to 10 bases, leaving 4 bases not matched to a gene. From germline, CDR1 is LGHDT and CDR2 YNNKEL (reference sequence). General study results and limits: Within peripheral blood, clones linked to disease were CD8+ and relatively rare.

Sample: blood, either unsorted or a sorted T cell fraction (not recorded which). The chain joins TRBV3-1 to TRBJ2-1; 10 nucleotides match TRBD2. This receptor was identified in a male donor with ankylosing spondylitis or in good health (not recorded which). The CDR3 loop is CASSQGLAGGEQFF. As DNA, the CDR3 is TGTGCCAGCAGCCAAGGACTAGCGGGTGGGGAGCAGTTCTTC.